This is a list of T cell receptor beta chains from one sample in a study of CD8+ T cells in alopecia areata. Clones were sequenced by immunoSEQ multiplex PCR, and TCRdb holds only the in-frame ones, with some missing. The sample holds around 98,000 clones; over 40% are singletons and the top ten take 0.7% to 0.95%. Input material: CD4+ T cells sorted from blood. The receptors come from a human donor with alopecia areata. Both conserved end residues are part of each CDR3. Fields, in order: CDR3 protein, CDR3 DNA, J gene, CDR3 length, V gene, D gene, clone size. The D gene is left open where the match is weak. Clone size is given for some rows only: seen once, a few or many times, or a class if the clone is expanded.

CDR3aa: CASSSISPKAFF; CDR3nt: TGTGCCAGCAGTTCCATATCGCCGAAAGCTTTCTTT; j_gene: TRBJ1-1; len: 12; v_gene: TRBV28; d_gene: .; abundance: few
CDR3aa: CASRGLALSYNEQFF; CDR3nt: TGTGCCAGTAGGGGACTAGCTTTGTCCTACAATGAGCAGTTCTTC; j_gene: TRBJ2-1; len: 15; v_gene: TRBV2; d_gene: TRBD2; abundance: few
CDR3aa: CSVTQAGDTQYF; CDR3nt: TGCAGCGTTACCCAGGCTGGAGATACGCAGTATTTT; j_gene: TRBJ2-3; len: 12; v_gene: TRBV29-1; d_gene: .; abundance: .
CDR3aa: CASSLIISGELFF; CDR3nt: TGCGCCAGCAGCTTGATCATTTCCGGGGAGCTGTTTTTT; j_gene: TRBJ2-2; len: 13; v_gene: TRBV5-1; d_gene: .; abundance: few
CDR3aa: CASSLSQLAGNSYEQYF; CDR3nt: TGTGCCAGCAGTTTATCCCAACTAGCGGGAAACTCCTACGAGCAGTACTTC; j_gene: TRBJ2-7; len: 17; v_gene: TRBV2; d_gene: TRBD2; abundance: .
CDR3aa: CASSLAGGYEQFF; CDR3nt: TGCGCCAGCAGCTTGGCCGGCGGGTATGAGCAGTTCTTC; j_gene: TRBJ2-1; len: 13; v_gene: TRBV5-1; d_gene: .; abundance: .
CDR3aa: CSVESGGGGSYF; CDR3nt: TGCAGCGTTGAATCCGGGGGCGGGGGCTCGTATTTT; j_gene: TRBJ2-3; len: 12; v_gene: TRBV29-1; d_gene: .; abundance: .
CDR3aa: CASSSGTLTYEQYF; CDR3nt: TGTGCCAGCAGTTCTGGGACGCTTACCTACGAGCAGTACTTC; j_gene: TRBJ2-7; len: 14; v_gene: TRBV6-5; d_gene: .; abundance: .
CDR3aa: CSVEDGTGSVNEQFF; CDR3nt: TGCAGCGTTGAAGACGGGACAGGGTCGGTCAATGAGCAGTTCTTC; j_gene: TRBJ2-1; len: 15; v_gene: TRBV29-1; d_gene: TRBD1; abundance: few
CDR3aa: CASSFVTYNSPLHF; CDR3nt: TGTGCCAGCAGCTTTGTGACGTACAATTCACCCCTCCACTTT; j_gene: TRBJ1-6; len: 14; v_gene: TRBV7-9; d_gene: .; abundance: .
CDR3aa: CSVHGLAGSDTQYF; CDR3nt: TGCAGCGTTCACGGACTAGCGGGTTCAGATACGCAGTATTTT; j_gene: TRBJ2-3; len: 14; v_gene: TRBV29-1; d_gene: TRBD2; abundance: .
CDR3aa: CAWSVGDTQYF; CDR3nt: TGTGCCTGGAGCGTCGGAGATACGCAGTATTTT; j_gene: TRBJ2-3; len: 11; v_gene: TRBV30; d_gene: .; abundance: .
CDR3aa: CASSLDRIETQYF; CDR3nt: TGTGCCAGCAGCTTGGACAGGATAGAGACCCAGTACTTC; j_gene: TRBJ2-5; len: 13; v_gene: TRBV11-2; d_gene: TRBD1; abundance: .
CDR3aa: CASSFLAGLSYNEQFF; CDR3nt: TGTGCCAGCAGTTTTCTAGCGGGCCTATCCTACAATGAGCAGTTCTTC; j_gene: TRBJ2-1; len: 16; v_gene: TRBV28; d_gene: TRBD2; abundance: few
CDR3aa: CASSPRGVGAEAFF; CDR3nt: TGTGCCAGTAGTCCCCGGGGAGTTGGCGCTGAAGCTTTCTTT; j_gene: TRBJ1-1; len: 14; v_gene: TRBV19; d_gene: .; abundance: few